This TCR beta chain was retrieved from a study of T-cell reconstitution after alpha-beta-depleted transplantation in children. Study conclusions and caveats: Counts and diversity of T cells one year after transplant came mostly from newly produced T cells.

In this sample, this clonotype turned up a few times. What it binds is unknown. The library targeted TCRbeta and was prepared with unique molecular identifiers. MiXCR, run by TCRdb on the PCR reads, gives a single entry per CDR3 protein. The profile shows approximately 1,000,000 distinct CDR3 sequences, 25% to 35% of them singletons. Specimen: PBMCs, mostly from graft donor cells, collected 360 days after TCRalphabeta/CD19-depleted stem cell transplant. The TCR originated in a boy under two years old who had a stem cell transplant for SCID, so the T cells may come from the graft donor.

Here the CDR3 reads CASRPGLYTGELFF. In nucleotides, the CDR3 is TGTGCCAGCAGGCCGGGACTTTACACCGGGGAGCTGTTTTTT. The J gene is TRBJ2-2, the V gene TRBV6-2 or TRBV6-3; D is possibly TRBD2 (6 bases). The length of the CDR3 is 14 residues. V lost 6 bases to trimming and J lost 3 bases, with 11 bases between them. Germline CDR1 MNHEY, CDR2 SVGEGT.